The 5 T cell receptor beta chains given below trace back to one sample, sequenced in a study of T cell changes during pregnancy in multiple sclerosis. Sequencing was performed with immunoSEQ multiplex PCR; in TCRdb, only in-frame clones are kept and a portion is missing. The sample has 100,000 or so clones; roughly nine tenths are singletons. This sample comprised peripheral blood, obtained in the second trimester of pregnancy. Receptors were obtained from a female donor with multiple sclerosis, enrolled in a pregnancy study.

V and J are TRBV28 and TRBJ1-3; a weak D match, TRBD1 (5 bases). CDR3 length: 20 amino acids. Germline lookup yields CDR1 MDHEN and CDR2 SYDVKM. The V end lost 3 bases, the J end lost 4 bases, and 28 bases lay between the germline ends. The DNA of the CDR3 is TGTGCCAGCAGTTTTTTTGGCGGTCAGGGTGCGTCCTCTGGAGGAAACACCATATATTTT. It specifies CASSFFGGQGASSGGNTIYF.

This clone was found once. This chain links TRBV9 with TRBJ2-3, with 7 bases fitting TRBD2. This CDR3 is 12 amino acids long. From germline, CDR1 is SGDLS and CDR2 YYNGEE. The junction had 11 bases not matched to a gene; V was cut back by 5 bases and J by 14 bases. The CDR3 loop reads CASRGGREPLYF. CDR3 DNA: TGTGCCAGCAGGGGTGGGCGGGAGCCTCTGTATTTT. The full variable domain, rest sourced from reference TRBV9 and TRBJ2-3, is DSGVTQTPKHLITATGQRVTLRCSPRSGDLSVYWYQQSLDQGLQFLIQYYNGEERAKGNILERFSAQQFPDLHSELNLSSLELGDSALYFCASRGGREPLYFGPGTRLTVL.

The V gene is TRBV10-3, the J gene TRBJ2-1; TRBD2 agrees at 9 bases. CDR1 ENHRY and CDR2 SYGVKD come from the germline V gene. Germline trimming cut 0 bases from V and 0 bases from J; bases unmatched to any gene: 12. The CDR3 covers 20 residues. The CDR3 region is CAISESVVAGAPSSYNEQFF. The CDR3 region has the DNA TGTGCCATCAGTGAGTCTGTGGTAGCGGGGGCTCCGAGCTCCTACAATGAGCAGTTCTTC.

The gene calls are TRBV2 and TRBJ2-7; D not resolved. The germline V gene encodes CDR1 SNHLY and CDR2 FYNNEI. The CDR3 sequence is 11 residues long. V lost 6 bases, J lost 4 bases, and 7 bases lay in between. The CDR3 is CASRDFYEQYF. The CDR3 DNA sequence: TGTGCCAGCAGAGACTTTTACGAGCAGTACTTC.

The chain links TRBV19 to TRBJ2-2; 8 bases match TRBD1. Looked up from germline, CDR1 is LNHDA and CDR2 is SQIVND (reference sequence). V lost 5 bases and J lost 0; bases outside the gene matches: 8. The CDR3 runs 17 residues. CDR3 sequence reads: CASSRPPGQANTGELFF. In nucleotides, the CDR3 is TGTGCCAGTAGTCGACCCCCGGGACAGGCGAACACCGGGGAGCTGTTTTTT.